This entry describes one T cell receptor (beta chain). The antigen is undetermined. The data belong to a study of tumor and adjacent non-tumor tissue in lung cancer. Study-level points and caveats: Significantly higher TCR diversity was found in tumor than normal lung. Top 100 clones took a larger repertoire share in normal lung.

A modified ARM-PCR protocol with three rounds of nested PCR amplified TCRbeta. From the multiplex PCR reads, TCRdb called clonotypes with MiXCR, one entry per CDR3 protein. This sample has under 100,000 distinct CDR3 sequences, with approximately 57% found just once. No cell sorting was done before RNA was extracted from the tissue. The TCR comes from a man between 65 and 85 years old with non-small cell lung cancer. Sequenced input: lung tumor tissue.

The CDR3 is CASSFRVPGQSRLAGLNTQYF. As DNA, the CDR3 is TGTGCCAGCAGCTTTCGCGTACCGGGACAGTCCCGACTAGCGGGCCTGAATACGCAGTATTTT. The chain couples TRBV11-2 to TRBJ2-3, with TRBD2 matching 10 bases. Trimming cost V 3 bases and J 7 bases; bases outside gene matches: 25. The germline V gene has CDR1 SGHAT and CDR2 FQNNGV. The CDR3 length is 21 residues.